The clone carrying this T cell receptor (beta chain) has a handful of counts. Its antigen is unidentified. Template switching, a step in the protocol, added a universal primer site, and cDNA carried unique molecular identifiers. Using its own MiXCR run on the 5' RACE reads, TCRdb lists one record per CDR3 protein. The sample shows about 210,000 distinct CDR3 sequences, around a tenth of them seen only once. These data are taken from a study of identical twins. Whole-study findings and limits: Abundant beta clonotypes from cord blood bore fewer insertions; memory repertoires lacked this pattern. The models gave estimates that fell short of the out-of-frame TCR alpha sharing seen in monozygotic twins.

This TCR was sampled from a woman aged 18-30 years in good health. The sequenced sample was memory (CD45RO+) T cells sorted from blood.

In DNA form, the CDR3 reads TGTGCCAGCAGTCAGGGGGTCCAAGAGACCCAGTACTTC. Amino acids: CASSQGVQETQYF. The J gene is TRBJ2-5, the V gene TRBV12-3 or TRBV12-4, with 7 bases lining up with TRBD1. The CDR3 is made up of 13 amino acids. V lost 5 bases to trimming and J lost 1 base; unmatched junction nucleotides: 1.